This T cell receptor beta chain was sequenced for a study of T cell responses to AZD1222 COVID-19 vaccine. Study-wide results and limits: Of spike-specific TCRs, nearly half reportedly target regions left unmutated in variants. Repertoire collection took place solely once the T cell response had peaked. Baseline seropositivity characterized only a handful of AZD1222 recipients.

The V and J ends lost 3 bases and 1 base respectively, with 9 bases between them. Germline V CDR1 and CDR2: SEHNR, FQNEAQ (reference sequence). The CDR3 runs to 14 residues. This clone was detected once. Its antigen remains unidentified. Clones were sequenced by immunoSEQ multiplex PCR, and TCRdb holds only the in-frame ones, with some missing. The table records about 170,000 clones, roughly nine tenths of them present only once. The clonotype comes from an adult in good health. The J gene is TRBJ1-1, the V gene TRBV7-9; D gene uncertain. The material was peripheral blood, obtained on day 0 of AZD1222 vaccination. Here the CDR3 DNA reads TGTGCCAGCAGCTTCGATATGAAGAACACTGAAGCTTTCTTT. As protein: CASSFDMKNTEAFF. The full variable domain, its missing parts supplied by reference TRBV7-9 and TRBJ1-1, is DTGVSQNPRHKITKRGQNVTFRCDPISEHNRLYWYRQTLGQGPEFLTYFQNEAQLEKSRLLSDRFSAERPKGSFSTLEIQRTEQGDSAMYLCASSFDMKNTEAFFGQGTRLTVV.